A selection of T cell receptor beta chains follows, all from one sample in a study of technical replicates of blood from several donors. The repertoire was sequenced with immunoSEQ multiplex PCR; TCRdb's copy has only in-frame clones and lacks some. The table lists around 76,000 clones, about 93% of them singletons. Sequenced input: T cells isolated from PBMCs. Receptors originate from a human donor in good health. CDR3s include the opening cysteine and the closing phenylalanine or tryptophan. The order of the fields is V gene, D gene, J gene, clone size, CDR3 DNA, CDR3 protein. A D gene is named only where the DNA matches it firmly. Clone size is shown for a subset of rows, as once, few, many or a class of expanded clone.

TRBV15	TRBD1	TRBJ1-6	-	TGTGCCACCAGCAGAGCCACCATAGGGACAGCCCCCCACTTT	CATSRATIGTAPHF
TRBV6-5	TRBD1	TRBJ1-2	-	TGTGCCAGCACAGCCGGACAGGGCTATGGCTACACCTTC	CASTAGQGYGYTF
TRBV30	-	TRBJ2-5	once	TGTGCCTGGAGTTCAGGGGCCCAAGAGACCCAGTACTTC	CAWSSGAQETQYF
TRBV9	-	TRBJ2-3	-	TGTGCCAGCAGCGTAGGAGGGTCAGATACGCAGTATTTT	CASSVGGSDTQYF
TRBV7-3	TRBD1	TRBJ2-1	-	TGTGCCAGCAGCTTATTAGGACAGGGTTTTAATGAGCAGTTCTTC	CASSLLGQGFNEQFF
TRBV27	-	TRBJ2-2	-	TGTGCCAGCAGTTCGCACAGGGCCTCCGGGGCCACCGGGGAGCTGTTTTTT	CASSSHRASGATGELFF
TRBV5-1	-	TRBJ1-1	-	TGCGCCAGCAGCTTAGAGGGCCCGAGGGACACTGAAGCTTTCTTT	CASSLEGPRDTEAFF
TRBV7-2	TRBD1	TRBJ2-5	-	TGTGCCAGCAGCCCCTCTCCTTGGGACAGTCAAGAGACCCAGTACTTC	CASSPSPWDSQETQYF
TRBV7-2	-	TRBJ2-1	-	TGTGCCAGCAGCTTATATCTCGGGAACAATGAGCAGTTCTTC	CASSLYLGNNEQFF
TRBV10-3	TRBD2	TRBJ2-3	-	TGTGCCATCAAGGGACTAGCGGGAGGGGGTAGCACAGATACGCAGTATTTT	CAIKGLAGGGSTDTQYF
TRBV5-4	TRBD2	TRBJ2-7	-	TGTGCCAGCAGCCGGAAACTAGCGGGACCAAACTACGAGCAGTACTTC	CASSRKLAGPNYEQYF
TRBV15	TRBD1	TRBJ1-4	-	TGTGCCACCAGCACACGGACAGGGCGTATCGAAAAACTGTTTTTT	CATSTRTGRIEKLFF
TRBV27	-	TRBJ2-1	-	TGTGCCAGCAGAACGACGACAGGTCTAGGTGAGCAGTTCTTC	CASRTTTGLGEQFF
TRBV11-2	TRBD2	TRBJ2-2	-	TGTGCCAGCAGCCTTAGCGGGAGTTCGTCCGGGGAGCTGTTTTTT	CASSLSGSSSGELFF
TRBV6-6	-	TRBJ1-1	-	TGTGCCAGCAGCTCCGGAGGCACCACTGAAGCTTTCTTT	CASSSGGTTEAFF
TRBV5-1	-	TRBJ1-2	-	TGCGCCAGCACCACAGGGTTCCTTCCGGGCTATGGCTACACCTTC	CASTTGFLPGYGYTF
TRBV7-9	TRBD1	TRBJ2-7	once	TGTGCCAGCAACGGAGACGGGACAGGGAGCTACGAGCAGTACTTC	CASNGDGTGSYEQYF
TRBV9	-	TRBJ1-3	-	TGTGCCAGCAGCGCTAGCCACAGGGCGAAAGATGGAAACACCATATATTTT	CASSASHRAKDGNTIYF
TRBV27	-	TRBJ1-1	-	TGTGCCAGCAGTCAGGGCTGGGGCACTGAAGCTTTCTTT	CASSQGWGTEAFF
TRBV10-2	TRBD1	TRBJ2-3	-	TGCGCCAGCAGGGAGAGCTTAGACTGGACAGGGACTAGCACAGATACGCAGTATTTT	CASRESLDWTGTSTDTQYF
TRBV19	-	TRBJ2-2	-	TGTGCCAGTGATCGCGACAGCGCCGGGGAGCTGTTTTTT	CASDRDSAGELFF
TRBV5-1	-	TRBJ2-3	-	TGCGCCAGCAGCCTCACGGGGAGCACAGATACGCAGTATTTT	CASSLTGSTDTQYF